The sequence of this T cell receptor (beta chain) was determined in a study of T cells in Graves' hyperthyroidism and ophthalmopathy. Study-wide results and limits: Most thyroid clonotypes expanded above 0.001 were also detected in blood. The model foresaw ophthalmopathy a median roughly 6 months prior to onset.

RNA transcripts yielded amplified TCR beta CDR3 regions. HTBI primers were the set used in a first-round RT-PCR of the TCR CDR3. TCRdb passed the multiplex PCR reads through MiXCR, listing each CDR3 protein once. The sample contains a few hundred thousand distinct CDR3 sequences, approximately 14% of which appear only once. This clonotype was found many times. Its antigen is unidentified. V shed 4 bases and J 7 bases; nucleotides not matched to a gene: 12. CDR3 length equals 15 residues. Germline V CDR1 and CDR2: SNHLY, FYNNEI. Blood dates from first hyperthyroidism diagnosis, before any ophthalmopathy symptoms.

The sequencing sample was made of blood. The source of this sequence is a woman aged 40 to 50 with Graves' hyperthyroidism that later progressed to Graves' ophthalmopathy. The gene calls are TRBV2 and TRBJ1-1; TRBD1 matches 7 bases. The CDR3 spells CASSVRQGIYVEAFF. In DNA, the CDR3 is TGTGCCAGCAGTGTTAGACAGGGAATATATGTTGAAGCTTTCTTT.